What follows are 30 T cell receptor beta chains derived from one specimen sequenced in a study of blood T cell repertoires in COVID-19. Sequencing used immunoSEQ multiplex PCR; TCRdb keeps in-frame clones, though not all of them. The table includes 150,000 to 200,000 clones, roughly 87% detected once. Sample: PBMCs or T cells enriched from blood (not recorded which). These receptors all stem from a woman in her forties or fifties who had recovered from COVID-19.

V usage is TRBV18 and J usage is TRBJ2-1, with 7 positions matching TRBD2. In germline, CDR1 is KGHSH, CDR2 LQKENI. V lost 3 bases, J lost 3 bases, and 14 bases stayed unmatched. The CDR3 has 18 amino acids. The CDR3 sequence is CASSPTVGGGPFYNEQFF. The CDR3 nucleotides read TGTGCCAGCTCACCCACCGTGGGGGGGGGACCGTTCTACAATGAGCAGTTCTTC.

In regard to this clone: Other nucleotide sequences from this sample produce the same CDR3. The gene calls are TRBV9 and TRBJ2-1; 8 bases agree with TRBD2. Trimming cost V 0 bases and J 1 base; bases outside gene matches: 3. In germline, CDR1 is SGDLS, CDR2 YYNGEE. The CDR3 is 16 residues long. CDR3 residues: CASSVAGGGSYNEQFF. CDR3 nucleotide sequence: TGTGCCAGCAGCGTAGCTGGCGGGGGGTCCTACAATGAGCAGTTCTTC.

This clone was observed a single time. The V gene is TRBV5-8, the J gene TRBJ2-3; 10 nucleotides match TRBD2. V gave up 0 bases and J gave up 6 bases; unmatched junction bases: 4. Per the germline V gene, CDR1 is SGHTS and CDR2 is YDEGEE. The CDR3 loop spans 15 amino acids. The CDR3 coding sequence is TGTGCCAGCAGCTTGGGGACTAGCGGCGATGATACGCAGTATTTT. Its protein product is CASSLGTSGDDTQYF.

The V call is TRBV7-2, the J call TRBJ2-1, with 11 bases matching TRBD1. After removal of 4 bases from V and 6 bases from J, the junction contained 8 bases not matched to a gene. CDR3 size: 16 residues. Germline lookup yields CDR1 SGHTA and CDR2 FQGNSA. The CDR3 here is CASSSTGTGGPNEQFF. In DNA, the CDR3 is TGTGCCAGCAGCTCCACCGGGACAGGGGGGCCCAATGAGCAGTTCTTC.

The chain combines TRBV9 with TRBJ1-1; D call uncertain. Deletions cut 3 bases from V and 11 bases from J, with 23 bases between. The CDR3 covers 15 residues. Germline V gene lookup returns CDR1 SGDLS and CDR2 YYNGEE. The CDR3 DNA reads TGTGCCAGCAGCGCCGGCGTCGGCAGAGGGAGTTCGGCTTTCTTT. The encoded protein is CASSAGVGRGSSAFF.

The chain carries TRBV27 and TRBJ2-4; D is unclear. Trimming removed 4 bases at V and 1 base at J, with 8 bases between. This CDR3 comprises 14 residues. CDR1 MNHEY and CDR2 SMNVEV come from the germline V gene (reference sequence). The CDR3 is CASSSQAAKNIQYF. Here the CDR3 DNA reads TGTGCCAGCAGTTCTCAGGCTGCCAAAAACATTCAGTACTTC.

The chain is built from TRBV5-1 and TRBJ2-3; TRBD2 aligns across 12 bases. The CDR3 length is 19 residues. Germline V CDR1 and CDR2: SGHRS, YFSETQ. V was pared by 4 bases and J by 5 bases, with 17 bases of the junction left unmatched. The CDR3 nucleotides read TGCGCCAGCAGCCTAGGATGGACTAGCGGGAATGCGGTTCGAGATACGCAGTATTTT. The encoded protein is CASSLGWTSGNAVRDTQYF.

The CDR3 sequence: CATSGPTSGSTDTQYF. The CDR3 DNA follows: TGTGCCACCAGCGGACCGACTAGCGGGAGCACAGATACGCAGTATTTT. The gene calls are TRBV24-1 and TRBJ2-3; 10 bases agree with TRBD2. Germline CDR1 is KGHDR and CDR2 is SFDVKD. Trimming cost V 7 bases and J 0 bases; bases outside gene matches: 6. The CDR3 totals 16 residues.

The V and J genes are TRBV2 and TRBJ2-7; D unclear. Germline V gene sequence: CDR1 SNHLY, CDR2 FYNNEI. The CDR3 extends over 13 amino acids. The V gene lost 4 bases and the J gene lost 5 bases, with 12 bases spanning the gap. In DNA form, the CDR3 reads TGTGCCAGCAGTGTAGAGGTGATCAACGAGCAGTACTTC. Translating gives CASSVEVINEQYF.

The V call is TRBV3-1 (or the pseudogene TRBV3-2), the J call TRBJ2-1; 10 bases line up with TRBD2. This CDR3 is built from 16 residues. The junction had 7 bases not matched to a gene; V was cut back by 0 bases and J by 8 bases. Per germline, CDR1 LGHDT and CDR2 YNNKEL (reference sequence). CDR3 DNA: TGTGCCAGCAGCCAAGATAGGCTAGCGGGAGAGGATGAGCAGTTCTTC. This sequence encodes CASSQDRLAGEDEQFF.

The genes are TRBV5-1 and TRBJ2-4; the match to TRBD1 covers 9 bases. Germline trimming cut 0 bases from V and 0 bases from J; bases unmatched to any gene: 4. The CDR3 is 17 residues long. The germline V gene encodes CDR1 SGHRS and CDR2 YFSETQ. CDR3 loop: CASSLEGQGGAKNIQYF. In DNA form, the CDR3 reads TGCGCCAGCAGCTTGGAGGGACAGGGTGGAGCCAAAAACATTCAGTACTTC.

This clone was seen only a few times. The chain employs TRBV19 and TRBJ2-1, with 7 bases that match TRBD1. This CDR3 comprises 14 residues. Trimming removed 2 bases from V and 9 bases from J; junction bases left unmatched: 7. Germline V lookup: CDR1 LNHDA, CDR2 SQIVND (reference sequence). The CDR3 sequence is CASSIITGAGEQFF. CDR3 in DNA: TGTGCCAGTAGTATAATAACAGGGGCCGGTGAGCAGTTCTTC. The full variable domain, with the rest looked up from reference TRBV19 and TRBJ2-1, is DGGITQSPKYLFRKEGQNVTLSCEQNLNHDAMYWYRQDPGQGLRLIYYSQIVNDFQKGDIAEGYSVSREKKESFPLTVTSAQKNPTAFYLCASSIITGAGEQFFGPGTRLTVL.

The V and J genes are TRBV28 and TRBJ2-7; 13 bases align to TRBD2. The V segment lost 6 bases and the J segment 0 bases; nucleotides outside the gene matches: 2. This CDR3 is built from 15 residues. Germline lookup yields CDR1 MDHEN and CDR2 SYDVKM. Here the CDR3 reads CASRRTSGSSYEQYF. The DNA of the CDR3 is TGTGCCAGCAGACGGACTAGCGGGAGCTCCTACGAGCAGTACTTC.

This clone occurred a few times. This chain connects TRBV6-5 to TRBJ1-2; D may be TRBD1 (6 bases). This CDR3 has 13 residues. V lost 7 bases, J lost 8 bases, and 17 bases lay in between. Germline CDR1 and CDR2: MNHEY and SVGAGI. The CDR3 spells CASIRSRGHGYTF. CDR3 coding DNA: TGTGCCAGCATCAGGTCCAGGGGCCACGGCTACACCTTC.

The chain uses TRBV4-3 and TRBJ2-7; a possible D gene is TRBD2 (5 bases). V lost 0 bases, J lost 0 bases, and 9 bases lay in between. Germline loops: CDR1 LGHNA, CDR2 YSLEER. The CDR3 has 15 residues. CDR3 DNA sequence: TGCGCCAGCAGCCAAGAAATGGGGAGCTCCTACGAGCAGTACTTC. Encoded protein: CASSQEMGSSYEQYF.

The genes are TRBV5-4 and TRBJ2-1; 8 nucleotides align to TRBD1. Germline V gene sequence: CDR1 SGHNT, CDR2 YYREEE (reference sequence). The CDR3 consists of 15 residues. J was trimmed by 4 bases and V by 2 bases; bases with no gene match: 5. CDR3 DNA: TGTGCCAGCAGCTTTATAAGGACAGGGTACAATGAGCAGTTCTTC. This codes for CASSFIRTGYNEQFF.

V and J are TRBV6-5 and TRBJ1-4, with 10 positions matching TRBD1. From germline, CDR1 is MNHEY and CDR2 SVGAGI. The length of the CDR3 is 15 residues. V lost 6 bases, J lost 7 bases, and 8 bases stayed unmatched. CDR3 in DNA: TGTGCCAGCAGACCAACGGGACAGGGGACTGAAAAACTGTTTTTT. It codes for CASRPTGQGTEKLFF.

This chain uses TRBV28 with TRBJ2-7, with 10 nucleotides matching TRBD1. The CDR3 is 13 amino acids. CDR1 is MDHEN, CDR2 SYDVKM, per germline. V lost 6 bases to trimming and J lost 3 bases; unmatched junction nucleotides: 2. The DNA of the CDR3 is TGTGCCAGCAGGGGACAGGGGCGCTACGAGCAGTACTTC. Protein: CASRGQGRYEQYF.

This clone showed up just once. The rearrangement joins TRBV28 to TRBJ2-5; D is perhaps TRBD1 (5 bases). V was pared by 1 base and J by 0 bases, with 6 bases between. The CDR3 totals 14 residues. Germline values: CDR1 MDHEN, CDR2 SYDVKM. The CDR3 DNA reads as TGTGCCAGCAGTTTATTCAGGGACCAAGAGACCCAGTACTTC. Protein: CASSLFRDQETQYF.

In DNA form, the CDR3 reads TGTGCCAGCAGTTTAACGGGATATGAAAAACTGTTTTTT. Translating gives CASSLTGYEKLFF. The rearrangement uses TRBV28 and TRBJ1-4; no clear D gene. Germline V lookup: CDR1 MDHEN, CDR2 SYDVKM. Deletions cut 2 bases from V and 6 bases from J, with 7 bases between. This CDR3 comprises 13 residues.

About this clone: This sample also contains other DNA sequences that code for the same CDR3. This CDR3 reads CASSLRGGYTF. The CDR3, as DNA: TGTGCCAGCAGTTTGAGGGGGGGCTACACCTTC. The chain joins TRBV28 to TRBJ1-2, with a tentative D call TRBD1 (6 bases). Trimming took off 3 bases at V and 8 bases at J, with 7 bases between the two ends. Looked up from germline, CDR1 is MDHEN and CDR2 is SYDVKM. The CDR3 is 11 residues long.

This clone has a single count. The chain couples TRBV7-9 to TRBJ1-6, with D possibly being TRBD1 (6 bases). This CDR3 has 17 residues. Germline CDR1 is SEHNR and CDR2 is FQNEAQ (reference sequence). V shed 5 bases and J shed 8 bases, with 22 bases lying between them. The CDR3 DNA reads TGTGCCAGCAGCCAGGAGCCCGGACAGCCGGTGGATTCACCCCTCCACTTT. This translates into CASSQEPGQPVDSPLHF. The full variable domain, its missing parts supplied by reference TRBV7-9 and TRBJ1-6, is DTGVSQNPRHKITKRGQNVTFRCDPISEHNRLYWYRQTLGQGPEFLTYFQNEAQLEKSRLLSDRFSAERPKGSFSTLEIQRTEQGDSAMYLCASSQEPGQPVDSPLHFGNGTRLTVT.

V is TRBV2 and J is TRBJ2-2; the match to TRBD2 covers 12 bases. Per germline, CDR1 SNHLY and CDR2 FYNNEI. V lost 8 bases, J lost 4 bases, and 5 bases stayed unmatched. This CDR3 region has 15 residues. The CDR3 is CASRLAGVGTGELFF. The CDR3 region has the DNA TGTGCCAGCCGACTAGCGGGAGTAGGCACCGGGGAGCTGTTTTTT.

For the CDR3, the DNA is TGTGCCAGCAGCCCTGCCCGGCTAGGATCTAACGAGCAGTACTTC. It is translated as CASSPARLGSNEQYF. The chain has TRBV3-1 (or the pseudogene TRBV3-2) and TRBJ2-7; no firm D call. The CDR3 runs to 15 residues. Germline assignment: CDR1 LGHDT and CDR2 YNNKEL (reference sequence). V was cut by 4 bases and J by 5 bases, with 18 bases left in between.

The chain employs TRBV24-1 and TRBJ2-5, with 7 positions matching TRBD1. V was clipped by 4 bases and J by 3 bases; unmatched bases: 7. The CDR3 loop spans 15 amino acids. CDR1 KGHDR and CDR2 SFDVKD come from the germline V gene. The CDR3 DNA follows: TGTGCCACCAGTGACCCCGGGACAGTGGAAGAGACCCAGTACTTC. Translation: CATSDPGTVEETQYF.

The rearrangement joins TRBV28 to TRBJ1-2; D gene uncertain. The V gene's germline CDR1 is MDHEN and CDR2 SYDVKM. The V end was cut by 11 bases, the J end by 7 bases, with 14 bases between. The CDR3 runs 11 residues. The CDR3 region has the DNA TGTGCCGGATCCGGCGGGTTTGGCTACACCTTC. Amino acids: CAGSGGFGYTF.

V gene TRBV5-5 combines with J gene TRBJ2-2, with TRBD1 matching 7 bases. From germline, CDR1 is SGHKS and CDR2 YYEKEE (reference sequence). V lost 5 bases to trimming and J lost 0 bases; unmatched junction nucleotides: 1. The CDR3 contains 14 residues. Written as DNA, the CDR3 is TGTGCCAGCAGAGACAGGGCGAACACCGGGGAGCTGTTTTTT. Translation gives CASRDRANTGELFF.

This rearrangement joins TRBV19 to TRBJ2-7, with 8 bases fitting TRBD1. The ends lost 4 bases at V and 6 bases at J; junction bases unmatched: 2. Germline CDR1 LNHDA, CDR2 SQIVND (reference sequence). CDR3 length: 12 residues. CDR3 loop: CASSTQGVEQYF. Written as DNA, the CDR3 is TGTGCCAGTAGTACACAGGGGGTCGAGCAGTACTTC. The whole variable domain, remainder taken from reference TRBV19 and TRBJ2-7, is DGGITQSPKYLFRKEGQNVTLSCEQNLNHDAMYWYRQDPGQGLRLIYYSQIVNDFQKGDIAEGYSVSREKKESFPLTVTSAQKNPTAFYLCASSTQGVEQYFGPGTRLTVT.

The chain joins TRBV11-3 to TRBJ2-7; TRBD1 might be the D (6 bases). The CDR3 has 13 residues. The germline CDR1 and CDR2 sequences are SGHNT and YENEEA. Trimming shortened V by 8 bases and J by 2 bases, and 13 bases separated the two germline ends. CDR3 nucleotide sequence: TGTGCCAGCCGGGCAGGGGTTACCTACGAGCAGTACTTC. Translating it yields CASRAGVTYEQYF.

V is TRBV5-4 and J is TRBJ1-2, with TRBD1 identical over 9 bases. CDR1 is SGHNT, CDR2 YYREEE, per germline (reference sequence). The V and J ends lost 3 bases and 2 bases, in that order; junction bases with no gene match: 5. This CDR3 has 15 amino acids. The CDR3 region has the DNA TGTGCCAGCAGCTACAAAGACAGGGGGAACTATGGCTACACCTTC. It codes for CASSYKDRGNYGYTF.